This T cell receptor beta chain was obtained from a study of human T cells and chemical hapten exposure. About the study: The study traced per-sample TCR yield variation mainly to small differences in pooled library volumes. Whole-study results and caveats: Patch test score showed a positive correlation with PT1 expanded TCR counts.

Time point of the sample: patch test 1, 2 weeks after DPC sensitization. This sample's treatment: therapeutic diphenylcyclopropenone sensitization with weekly scalp DPC. The template was total RNA from unfractionated whole blood. TCRdb redid the calling of the RACE reads with MiXCR, one entry per CDR3 protein. The sample has roughly 50,000 distinct CDR3 sequences; roughly 11% are singletons. The CDR3 runs 14 residues. V shed 4 bases and J shed 5 bases, with 15 bases lying between them. CDR1 and CDR2 from the germline V gene are SGDLS and YYNGEE. This clonotype showed up just a few times. The target antigen is unknown.

The gene calls are TRBV9 and TRBJ1-2; D is perhaps TRBD1 (6 bases). This TCR was sampled from a woman aged 35 to 49 with alopecia areata. Some clones in this sample may be carry-over from other donors' samples. Source: whole blood, taken in connection with sensitization to the hapten diphenylcyclopropenone (DPC). The DNA for the CDR3 is TGTGCCAGCAGCCCCCATCAGGGGACTTATGGCTACACCTTC. Its protein product is CASSPHQGTYGYTF.